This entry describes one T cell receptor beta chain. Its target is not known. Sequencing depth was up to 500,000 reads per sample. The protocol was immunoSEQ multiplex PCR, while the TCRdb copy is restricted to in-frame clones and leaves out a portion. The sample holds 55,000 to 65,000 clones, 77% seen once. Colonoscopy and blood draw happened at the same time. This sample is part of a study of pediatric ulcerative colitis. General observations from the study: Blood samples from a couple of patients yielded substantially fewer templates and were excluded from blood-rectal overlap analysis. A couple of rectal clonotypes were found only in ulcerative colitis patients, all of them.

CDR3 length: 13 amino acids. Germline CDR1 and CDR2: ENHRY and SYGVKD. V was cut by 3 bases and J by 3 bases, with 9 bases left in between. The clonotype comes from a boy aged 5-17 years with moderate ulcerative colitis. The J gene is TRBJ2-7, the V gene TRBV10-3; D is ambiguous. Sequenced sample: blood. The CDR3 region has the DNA TGTGCCATCAGTGAATTGGGGATCTACGAGCAGTACTTC. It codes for CAISELGIYEQYF.